This T cell receptor beta chain is drawn from a study of blood T cell repertoires in COVID-19. Only in-frame clones appear in the TCRdb table, and some are missing; sequencing was by immunoSEQ multiplex PCR. The sample consists of over 100,000 clones, almost 70% of them appearing once. In the case of this clone: Distinct nucleotide sequences in the sample also encode this CDR3.

This CDR3 has 13 amino acids. Germline V gene lookup returns CDR1 SGHDT and CDR2 YYEEEE. V lost 6 bases, J lost 4 bases, and 13 bases lay in between. The clonotype was recovered from a woman in her 70s with acute or convalescent COVID-19. The V call is TRBV5-6, the J call TRBJ1-2, with TRBD1 as a possible D gene (5 bases). The sequenced material came from peripheral blood. Here the CDR3 DNA reads TGTGCCAGCATCATGGCGGGGGGCTATGGCTACACCTTC. Protein product: CASIMAGGYGYTF.